The rows below give T cell receptor beta chains drawn from one sample of a study of Graves' ophthalmopathy and Graves' hyperthyroidism. One entry per CDR3 protein results from TCRdb running MiXCR on the multiplex PCR reads. Of about 740,000 distinct CDR3 sequences listed, approximately 40% are singletons. Sample: peripheral blood. Source of these receptors: an adult man with Graves' ophthalmopathy. Each CDR3 is given with its conserved first and last residue. The D gene is left open where the match is weak. The size entry is marked missing in some rows and otherwise reads once, few, many or a size class.

TRBD1 TRBJ1-1 TRBV4-1 NA CASSPSGQGSTEAFF TGCGCCAGCAGCCCCTCGGGACAGGGATCCACTGAAGCTTTCTTT
NA TRBJ1-2 TRBV7-9 NA CASSPTAGESGYTF TGTGCCAGCAGCCCGACGGCGGGTGAGAGTGGCTACACCTTC
TRBD1 TRBJ1-5 TRBV20-1 few CSATTTGNQPQHF TGCAGTGCTACGACGACAGGGAATCAGCCCCAGCATTTT
TRBD2 TRBJ2-6 TRBV7-2 few CASSSPSGVAGANVLTF TGTGCCAGCAGTTCTCCTAGCGGGGTAGCTGGGGCCAACGTCCTGACTTTC
TRBD2 TRBJ2-5 TRBV15 few CATSGRLAGSKETQYF TGTGCCACCAGCGGAAGACTAGCGGGGTCCAAAGAGACCCAGTACTTC
NA TRBJ1-2 TRBV2 many CASNNNYGYTF TGTGCCAGCAACAATAACTATGGCTACACCTTC
TRBD1 TRBJ1-1 TRBV10-3 NA CASSVRGKDRTNTEAFF TGTGCCAGCAGTGTTCGGGGGAAGGACAGGACGAACACTGAAGCTTTCTTT
TRBD2 TRBJ2-7 TRBV19 few CAAAVAVQGGFYEQYF TGTGCCGCGGCCGTTGCGGTCCAGGGAGGGTTCTACGAGCAGTACTTC
NA TRBJ1-3 TRBV7-2 NA CATPFELWKHHIF TGTGCCACCCCCTTTGAGCTCTGGAAACACCATATATTT
TRBD1 TRBJ2-5 TRBV29-1 NA CSVRQGAGETQYF TGCAGCGTCCGGCAGGGGGCCGGTGAGACCCAGTACTTC
NA TRBJ2-7 TRBV10-3 NA CASAGQVSSYEQYF TGTGCCAGCGCCGGGCAGGTTTCGTCCTACGAGCAGTACTTC
NA TRBJ2-5 TRBV7-3 few CASSLKGGPRETQYF TGTGCCAGCAGCTTAAAGGGGGGCCCCCGGGAGACCCAGTACTTC
NA TRBJ2-7 TRBV10-3 NA CASSYEGRSYEQYF TGTGCCAGCAGTTACGAGGGGAGATCCTACGAGCAGTACTTC
NA TRBJ2-2 TRBV25-1 once CASSESPSGELFF TGTGCCAGCAGTGAATCTCCTAGCGGGGAGCTGTTTTTT
TRBD1 TRBJ1-6 TRBV15 once CATSRDRVWNSPLHF TGTGCCACCAGCAGGGACAGGGTGTGGAATTCACCCCTCCACTTT
TRBD1 TRBJ2-6 TRBV12-3/TRBV12-4 many CASTTGSGANVLTF TGTGCCAGCACGACAGGGTCTGGGGCCAACGTCCTGACTTTC
NA TRBJ1-2 TRBV19 many CASTSSYGYTF TGTGCCAGTACTTCCAGCTATGGCTACACCTTC
TRBD1 TRBJ1-5 TRBV2 NA CASSEGVSGGGQPQHF TGTGCCAGCAGTGAGGGAGTCTCAGGGGGCGGTCAGCCCCAGCATTTT
NA TRBJ2-2 TRBV9 NA CASSVGQDTGELFF TGTGCCAGCAGCGTAGGCCAGGACACCGGGGAGCTGTTTTTT
TRBD1 TRBJ1-1 TRBV7-2 many CASSTWTGPTGTEAFF TGTGCCAGCAGCACTTGGACAGGGCCGACGGGGACTGAAGCTTTCTTT
NA TRBJ1-1 TRBV7-2 NA CASNLGRGTEAFF TGTGCCAGCAACTTAGGCAGGGGCACTGAAGCTTTCTTT
NA TRBJ2-5 TRBV13 NA CASSETGATQYF TGTGCCAGCAGCGAGACAGGAGCGACCCAGTACTTC
NA TRBJ2-7 TRBV11-2 many CASSLVGGAYEQYF TGTGCCAGCAGCTTAGTAGGGGGGGCCTACGAGCAGTACTTC
NA TRBJ2-7 TRBV6-5 few CASSYSRGVGIYEQYF TGTGCCAGCAGTTACTCCCGCGGGGTGGGTATCTACGAGCAGTACTTC
NA TRBJ1-6 TRBV9 NA CASSPSRGGSPLHF TGTGCCAGCAGCCCCAGTAGGGGAGGGTCACCCCTCCACTTT
TRBD1 TRBJ1-5 TRBV20-1 NA CSARFYRGMDQPQHF TGCAGTGCTAGGTTTTACAGGGGGATGGATCAGCCCCAGCATTTT
NA TRBJ2-7 TRBV7-9 many CASSLGQAVTYEQYF TGTGCCAGCAGCTTAGGCCAAGCGGTGACCTACGAGCAGTACTTC
NA TRBJ2-7 TRBV7-9 NA CASSLTVGRSEQYF TGTGCCAGCAGCTTAACCGTGGGCCGGTCCGAGCAGTACTTC
NA TRBJ1-1 TRBV2 many CASGEGGTNTEAFF TGTGCCAGCGGGGAGGGGGGAACGAACACTGAAGCTTTCTTT
TRBD1 TRBJ1-1 TRBV7-9 NA CASSLRRTGNTEAFF TGTGCCAGCAGCCTCAGACGGACAGGGAACACTGAAGCTTTCTTT
TRBD2 TRBJ2-7 TRBV29-1 NA CSQGSPGGGYEQYF TGCAGCCAAGGTTCCCCCGGGGGGGGCTACGAGCAGTACTTC
NA TRBJ2-7 TRBV11-1 NA CASSLVTACEQYF TGTGCCAGCAGCTTAGTCACAGCGTGCGAGCAGTACTTC
NA TRBJ2-5 TRBV7-2 few CASPDLWLGGLVDQETQYF TGTGCCAGCCCCGACTTATGGCTAGGCGGGCTCGTAGACCAAGAGACCCAGTACTTC
NA TRBJ2-5 TRBV9 NA CASSQDRTPDQETQYF TGTGCCAGCAGCCAAGACCGGACGCCGGACCAAGAGACCCAGTACTTC
TRBD2 TRBJ2-7 TRBV7-2 NA CASSEGLAVSYEQYF TGTGCCAGCAGCGAGGGACTAGCGGTGAGCTACGAGCAGTACTTC
TRBD1 TRBJ2-7 TRBV29-1 NA CSVVDGGRGSYEQYF TGCAGCGTTGTTGATGGGGGCAGGGGGTCCTACGAGCAGTACTTC
NA TRBJ2-5 TRBV29-1 NA CSLRGAGETQYF TGCAGCTTGCGTGGGGCGGGAGAGACCCAGTACTTC
TRBD1 TRBJ2-5 TRBV11-2 few CASSQGDRVETQYF TGCGCCAGCAGCCAAGGGGACAGGGTCGAGACCCAGTACTTC
TRBD1 TRBJ1-1 TRBV7-3 NA CASSPGQGSEAFF TGTGCCAGCAGTCCGGGACAGGGCTCTGAAGCTTTCTTT
TRBD1 TRBJ1-1 TRBV2 once CASSAYPSRTGSTEAFF TGTGCCAGCAGTGCTTACCCAAGTCGGACAGGGAGCACTGAAGCTTTCTTT
TRBD2 TRBJ2-5 TRBV7-2 many CASTYLAGQETQYF TGTGCCAGCACCTATCTAGCGGGACAAGAGACCCAGTACTTC
NA TRBJ2-3 TRBV5-1 NA CASRILGAPTDTQYF TGCGCCAGCAGAATTCTCGGGGCCCCCACAGATACGCAGTATTTT
TRBD1 TRBJ1-1 TRBV7-9 many CASSLVSGGYTEAFF TGTGCCAGCAGCTTAGTGTCAGGGGGTTACACTGAAGCTTTCTTT
NA TRBJ1-3 TRBV2 NA CASTLGSSGNTIYF TGTGCCAGCACCCTCGGATCCTCTGGAAACACCATATATTTT
TRBD1 TRBJ2-2 TRBV25-1 NA CASSSGQGATTGELFF TGTGCCAGCAGTTCAGGACAGGGGGCGACCACCGGGGAGCTGTTTTTT
NA TRBJ1-6 TRBV25-1 NA CASSGARGGGNSPLHF TGTGCCAGCAGTGGTGCCCGCGGAGGGGGTAATTCACCCCTCCACTTT
TRBD2 TRBJ2-4 TRBV10-3 NA CAISGRGGALSSKNIQYF TGTGCCATCAGTGGGCGCGGGGGGGCCTTGTCTTCCAAAAACATTCAGTACTTC
TRBD1 TRBJ2-7 TRBV25-1 NA CASSLTGQGIVQYF TGTGCCAGCAGCTTGACGGGACAGGGAATCGTGCAGTACTTC
TRBD2 TRBJ2-5 TRBV29-1 NA CSVGPGGQETQYF TGCAGCGTTGGCCCCGGGGGGCAAGAGACCCAGTACTTC
NA TRBJ1-3 TRBV7-2 NA CASSAKSVISGNTIYF TGTGCCAGCAGTGCCAAATCCGTTATCTCTGGAAACACCATATATTTT
NA TRBJ2-7 TRBV10-3 many CAISESLTSYEQYF TGTGCCATCAGTGAGTCCCTGACTTCCTACGAGCAGTACTTC
NA TRBJ1-3 TRBV20-1 NA CSASTDSFSGNTIYF TGCAGTGCTAGTACCGATAGTTTCTCTGGAAACACCATATATTTT
TRBD2 TRBJ2-7 TRBV5-1 many CASSLGEGYEQYF TGTGCCAGCAGCTTAGGGGAGGGCTACGAGCAGTACTTC
TRBD1 TRBJ1-1 TRBV5-1 few CASSSWTGLNTEAFF TGCGCCAGCAGCTCGTGGACAGGGCTGAACACTGAAGCTTTCTTT
NA TRBJ1-2 TRBV20-1 NA CSATSDPANYGYTF TGCAGTGCTACCAGCGACCCCGCTAACTATGGCTACACCTTC
TRBD1 TRBJ1-2 TRBV20-1 NA CSASRGTGGSGYTF TGCAGTGCTAGTAGGGGGACAGGGGGCAGCGGCTACACCTTC
NA TRBJ1-6 TRBV14 once CASSQEGRDPLHF TGTGCCAGCAGCCAAGAGGGAAGGGATCCCCTCCACTTT